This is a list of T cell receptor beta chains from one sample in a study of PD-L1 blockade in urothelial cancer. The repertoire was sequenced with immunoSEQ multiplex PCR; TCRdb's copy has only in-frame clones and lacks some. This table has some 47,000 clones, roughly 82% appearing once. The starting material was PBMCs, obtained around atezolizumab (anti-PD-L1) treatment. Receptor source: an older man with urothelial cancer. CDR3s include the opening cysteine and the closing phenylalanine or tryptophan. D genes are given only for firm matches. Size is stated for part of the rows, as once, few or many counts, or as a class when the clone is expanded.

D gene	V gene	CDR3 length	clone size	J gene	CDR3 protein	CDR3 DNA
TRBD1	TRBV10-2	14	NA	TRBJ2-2	CASSETGEAGELFF	TGCGCCAGCAGTGAGACAGGGGAAGCCGGGGAGCTGTTTTTT
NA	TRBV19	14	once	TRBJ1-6	CASTRWAQGSPLHF	TGTGCCAGTACGCGCTGGGCCCAAGGCTCACCCCTCCACTTT
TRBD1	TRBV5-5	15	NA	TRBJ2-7	CASSLGAGGRYEQYF	TGTGCCAGCAGCTTGGGGGCAGGGGGCCGATACGAGCAGTACTTC
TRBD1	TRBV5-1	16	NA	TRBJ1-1	CASSLGDRLLNTEAFF	TGCGCCAGCAGCTTGGGGGACAGGTTGTTGAACACTGAAGCTTTCTTT
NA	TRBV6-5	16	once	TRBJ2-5	CASSYSGGVSGETQYF	TGTGCCAGCAGTTACTCAGGAGGGGTATCGGGGGAGACCCAGTACTTC
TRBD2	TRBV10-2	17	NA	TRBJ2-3	CAITPPGGGAGISTQYF	TGCGCCATAACCCCCCCGGGGGGAGGAGCGGGAATCAGTACGCAGTATTTT
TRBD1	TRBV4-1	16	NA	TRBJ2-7	CASSRKAGQGNYEQYF	TGCGCCAGCAGCCGAAAAGCTGGACAGGGTAACTACGAGCAGTACTTC
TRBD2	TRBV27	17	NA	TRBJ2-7	CASSPFASGRWAYEQYF	TGTGCCAGCAGTCCCTTCGCTAGCGGGAGGTGGGCTTACGAGCAGTACTTC
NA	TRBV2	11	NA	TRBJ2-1	CASMDRDEQFF	TGTGCCAGCATGGATCGGGATGAGCAGTTCTTC
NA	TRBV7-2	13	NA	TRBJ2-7	CASSLGASYEQYF	TGTGCCAGCAGCTTAGGAGCTAGCTACGAGCAGTACTTC
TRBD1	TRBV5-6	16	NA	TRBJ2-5	CASSLPRQGAGETQYF	TGTGCCAGCAGCTTGCCTCGACAGGGGGCTGGGGAGACCCAGTACTTC
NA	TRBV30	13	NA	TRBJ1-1	CAWTMTGIPEAFF	TGTGCCTGGACTATGACGGGTATTCCTGAAGCTTTCTTT
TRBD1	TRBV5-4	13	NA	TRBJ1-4	CASSSDRAEKLFF	TGTGCCAGCAGCTCGGACAGGGCCGAAAAACTGTTTTTT
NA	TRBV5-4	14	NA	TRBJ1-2	CASTPGQGSAGYTF	TGTGCCAGCACCCCGGGCCAGGGATCAGCTGGCTACACCTTC
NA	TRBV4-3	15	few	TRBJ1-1	CASSHMTGMNTEAFF	TGCGCCAGCAGCCACATGACGGGAATGAACACTGAAGCTTTCTTT
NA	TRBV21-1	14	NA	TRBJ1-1	CASSSTGTTCIAFF	TGTGCCAGCAGTAGCACCGGGACAACCTGCATAGCTTTCTTT
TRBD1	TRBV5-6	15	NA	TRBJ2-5	CASSSTGDGGETQYF	TGTGCCAGCAGCTCAACAGGGGATGGAGGAGAGACCCAGTACTTC
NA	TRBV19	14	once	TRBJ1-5	CASSITVAVQPQHF	TGTGCCAGTAGTATAACAGTGGCCGTTCAGCCCCAGCATTTT
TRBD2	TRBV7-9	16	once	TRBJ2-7	CASSPFEAGARSEQYF	TGTGCCAGCAGCCCATTCGAAGCGGGAGCAAGGAGCGAGCAGTACTTC
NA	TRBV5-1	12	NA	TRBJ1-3	CASSLPNRGIYF	TGCGCCAGCAGCCTTCCTAATCGGGGCATATATTTT
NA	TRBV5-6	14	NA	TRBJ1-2	CASSLAMAEGGYTF	TGTGCCAGCAGCTTGGCCATGGCCGAGGGTGGCTACACCTTC
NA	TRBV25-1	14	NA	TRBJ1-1	CASSDQGLNTEAFF	TGTGCCAGCAGTGATCAGGGCTTGAACACTGAAGCTTTCTTT